What follows are 4 T cell receptor beta chains derived from one specimen sequenced in a study of blood T cell repertoires in COVID-19. Sequencing was performed with immunoSEQ multiplex PCR; in TCRdb, only in-frame clones are kept and a portion is missing. The sample lists under 200,000 clones, under 85% occurring once. Sequences were obtained from peripheral blood. The origin of the receptors is a woman older than 75 with acute or convalescent COVID-19.

The J gene is TRBJ1-3, the V gene TRBV5-1; unclear D gene. Per the germline V gene, CDR1 is SGHRS and CDR2 is YFSETQ. This CDR3 contains 16 residues. V gave up 0 bases and J gave up 0 bases, with 10 bases separating them. CDR3 sequence reads: CASSLGSPSSGNTIYF. The CDR3, as DNA: TGCGCCAGCAGCTTGGGATCCCCGAGCTCTGGAAACACCATATATTTT.

This chain uses TRBV7-2 with TRBJ1-4; D gene ambiguous. The ends were cut back, 1 base at V and 5 bases at J, with 8 bases in the middle. In germline, CDR1 is SGHTA, CDR2 FQGNSA. The CDR3 loop spans 14 amino acids. Here the CDR3 reads CASSLGRQNEKLFF. The DNA of the CDR3 is TGTGCCAGCAGCTTAGGCCGTCAGAATGAAAAACTGTTTTTT. Full variable domain (outside the CDR3, taken from reference TRBV7-2 and TRBJ1-4): GAGVSQSPSNKVTEKGKDVELRCDPISGHTALYWYRQSLGQGLEFLIYFQGNSAPDKSGLPSDRFSAERTGGSVSTLTIQRTQQEDSAVYLCASSLGRQNEKLFFGSGTQLSVL.

To note about this clone: Other DNA sequences in this specimen translate into the identical CDR3. The chain joins TRBV5-4 to TRBJ1-1, with D possibly TRBD1 on 5 matching bases. Germline CDR1 SGHNT, CDR2 YYREEE (reference sequence). The CDR3 totals 12 residues. Trimming pared 0 bases from V and 8 bases from J, leaving 8 bases between. The CDR3 here is CASSLDRGEAFF. CDR3 bases: TGTGCCAGCAGCTTGGATCGGGGGGAAGCTTTCTTT.

The rearrangement uses TRBV10-3 and TRBJ1-4, with TRBD1 matching 7 bases. Germline lookup yields CDR1 ENHRY and CDR2 SYGVKD. The V gene end was trimmed by 11 bases and the J gene end by 10 bases; junction bases not matched to a gene: 13. The CDR3 runs 13 residues. The CDR3 sequence: CAAFGQAAGKLFF. CDR3 coding DNA: TGTGCCGCATTCGGACAGGCCGCTGGAAAACTGTTTTTT.